This T cell receptor (beta chain) stems from a study of blood T cell repertoires in COVID-19 (TCRdb year 2020). In terms of the full investigation: Samples covering the acute and convalescent phases of COVID-19 were provided by collaborators in the United States, Italy and Spain. Samples were obtained from the ongoing ImmuneRACE study (first 160 participants) and from about 1,300 subjects provided by 6 global collaborators. Subjects who had been exposed to COVID-19, were actively infected with it, or had recovered from it provided the deeply sampled blood TCRbeta repertoires that made up the dataset. Sample metadata almost always included a de-identified subject ID, COVID-19 status, age in years and sex. The repertoires were made available in a free public database intended to serve as a resource for research on the immune response to SARS-CoV-2. HLA class I and class II types, where available, came from metadata supplied by the sample provider rather than from assay-based typing. The prospective study material was composed of cDNA or gDNA derived from T cells, B-cell-depleted T cells, or PBMCs. Here is what the overall study found, with its caveats: Clinical and demographic metadata were provided uncurated, with the amount varying by source and participant.

Whole blood was collected in K2EDTA tubes by collaborating institutions according to the institutions' own protocols. For TCRbeta analysis, collaborators shipped samples in one of three forms: frozen whole blood, isolated PBMCs, or DNA extracted from either of those sample types. Ends trimmed: V by 0 bases, J by 4 bases; bases unmatched to a gene: 6. The CDR3 spans 15 residues, from the cysteine through the phenylalanine. Of all the DNA, just the CDR3 is kept, 45 bases in frame from base 1. The germline V gene yields MGHRA for CDR1 and YSYEKL for CDR2. TCRbeta CDR3 regions were amplified from genomic DNA using the immunoSEQ Assay, a bias-controlled multiplex PCR. The original methods were these. Within the assay, amplification of reference gene primers was used to estimate how many nucleated cells each sample contained. Sequence reads were collapsed and filtered to measure the absolute abundance of every unique TCRbeta CDR3 rearrangement. For each sample, productive Simpson clonality was calculated as the square root of Simpson's diversity index over productive rearrangements. TCRdb's version of the immuneACCESS table is confined to in-frame rearrangements and falls short of the full clone set. An unresolved V gene accounts for under half of the shortfall where checked; the remainder is of unknown origin. V and J calls and clone size are copied from that table; D and trimming were computed from the DNA. The table for this sample lists 40,000 to 50,000 clones; roughly 86% of them were counted only once. Clones ranked in the top ten supply 5% of the sample.

On this clone: No cognate antigen has been identified for it. One base away there is no much larger clone; base qualities are not given.

Source material: peripheral blood. The sequence joins TRBV4-1 to TRBJ2-7; the central 7 bases match TRBD2. The sequence was collected from a man aged 35 to 55 with active COVID-19. CDR3 region: CASSQEGGSSYEQYF. The nucleotide sequence reads as follows: TGCGCCAGCAGCCAAGAAGGCGGGAGTTCGTACGAGCAGTACTTC.